These T cell receptor beta chains were read from a single sample in a study of blood T cell repertoires in COVID-19. Sequenced by immunoSEQ multiplex PCR; TCRdb stores in-frame clones only, minus some. The sample carries some 97,000 clones, 88% recorded once. Source material: peripheral blood. Receptors originate from a human donor in a cohort sampled during active COVID-19. Each CDR3 is given with its conserved first and last residue. Where a row states a size, it is once, few, many or the class of an expanded clone; other rows omit it.

NA | TRBV27 | CASSHGQGPGETQYF
few | TRBV4-2 | CASSQVPARAQNEQFF
NA | TRBV5-1 | CASSPEGQVGNEQFF
NA | TRBV4-2 | CASSRIQGGGEKLFF
NA | TRBV5-5 | CASSQQGRGYEQYF
NA | TRBV6-6 | CASSRQGPYEQYF
many | TRBV5-1 | CASSHGEFNYGYTF
NA | TRBV9 | CASSEGVAIQETQYF
NA | TRBV5-1 | CASSLDRATTNEKLFF
NA | TRBV28 | CASSSRVTRIYTQYF
NA | TRBV5-6 | CASSSDDRAPEAFF
NA | TRBV5-1 | CASSPQRMNTEAFF
NA | TRBV4-1 | CASSQPIRTGGAPDTQYF
NA | TRBV5-1 | CASALDPGASTDTQYF
NA | TRBV28 | CASSLTYWAGGNQPQHF
many | TRBV5-4 | CASSLDRGRMINSPLHF
few | TRBV18 | CASSSQTYEQYF
NA | TRBV9 | CASSPRDSHTDTQYF
NA | TRBV18 | CASRGDFLGNTIYF
NA | TRBV28 | CASSSGQGGYQPQHF
NA | TRBV5-1 | CASSPERYGYTF
NA | TRBV5-4 | CASSSGRRGGAETQYF
NA | TRBV4-1 | CASSVAGGWINEQFF
NA | TRBV27 | CASSLYYSGRIPDTQYF
NA | TRBV27 | CASSLRAGSGTGPYEQYF
NA | TRBV9 | CASSVAGTSGRTNSYNEQFF
NA | TRBV5-4 | CASSLLTSGQWNEQFF
NA | TRBV20-1 | CSASWGLGQGTYSNQPQHF
NA | TRBV24-1 | CATSDLLGSGADTQYF